Shown below are 6 T cell receptor beta chains from a single sample sequenced in a study of T cells in Graves' hyperthyroidism and ophthalmopathy (dated by TCRdb to 2018 to 2020). Library preparation was by multiplex PCR. TCRdb names Illumina HiSeq 2000 as the instrument used. TCR beta CDR3 regions were amplified from RNA transcripts. The first round of RT-PCR for the TCR CDR3 was performed with the HTBI primer set and the Qiagen OneStep RT-PCR kit. The public sequencing data were trimmed at Q25 with fastp and processed into clonotypes with MiXCR by TCRdb, which kept only in-frame beta chains. Rows merge per CDR3 protein into single entries with the most common DNA and genes. Here the sample has just over 550,000 distinct CDR3 sequences; 35% to 55% occur a single time. The top ten clonotypes cover roughly 8.2% of the sample. Material for sequencing was peripheral blood or thyroid tissue (not recorded which). These receptors were collected from a woman between 18 and 29 years old with Graves' hyperthyroidism. Donor details come from another sample of the same person, matched by shared clones.

Here the CDR3 DNA reads TGTGCCAACAAAGGGCTAGCGGGACAAGAGACCCAGTACTTC. It translates to CANKGLAGQETQYF. The V call is TRBV10-3, the J call TRBJ2-5; 9 bases are shared with TRBD2. The germline gives CDR1 ENHRY, CDR2 SYGVKD. The CDR3 covers 14 residues. J lost 2 bases, V lost 10 bases, and 8 bases had no gene match.

The genes are TRBV20-1 and TRBJ2-7, with D possibly matching TRBD2 (6 bases). CDR3 length: 12 amino acids. CDR1 DFQATT and CDR2 SNEGSKA come from the germline V gene (reference sequence). The V end was cut by 1 base, the J end by 7 bases, with 11 bases between. The chain's CDR3 is CSARAGVGEQYF. The CDR3 nucleotides are TGCAGTGCTAGAGCGGGAGTCGGGGAGCAGTACTTC.

This clonotype came up many times. In DNA, the CDR3 is TGTGCCAGCAGCTTAGCCCGTTTCTACGAGCAGTACTTC. Translating gives CASSLARFYEQYF. The chain carries TRBV11-3 and TRBJ2-7; D gene uncertain. This CDR3 comprises 13 residues. The germline V gene has CDR1 SGHNT and CDR2 YENEEA. V dropped 1 base and J dropped 3 bases, with 7 bases sitting between them.

Comments on this clonotype: A much larger clone is a single base away; this may be a read error. V usage is TRBV19 and J usage is TRBJ1-3, with D unresolved. The germline V gene encodes CDR1 LNHDA and CDR2 SQIVND (reference sequence). CDR3 size: 12 residues. The CDR3 region has the DNA TGTGCCAGTAGACAAGCTGGAAACACCATACATTTT. This codes for CASRQAGNTIHF.

The rearrangement joins TRBV20-1 to TRBJ2-7; 13 positions match TRBD2. The V gene end was trimmed by 2 bases and the J gene end by 5 bases; junction bases not matched to a gene: 6. Germline V gene sequence: CDR1 DFQATT, CDR2 SNEGSKA (reference sequence). The CDR3 extends over 15 amino acids. The CDR3 bases are TGCAGTGCTAGACCTGGACTAGCGGGAGTAGACGAGCAGTACTTC. Its protein is CSARPGLAGVDEQYF.

This clonotype was recorded a few times. The chain combines TRBV6-1 with TRBJ1-2, with a possible D match to TRBD1 (6 bases). This CDR3 has 14 residues. Germline CDR1 reads MNHNS; CDR2 reads SASEGT. V lost 5 bases and J 5 bases, leaving 15 bases between the germline ends. Here the CDR3 DNA reads TGTGCCAGCAGTTTATCCCCAGGGGTGTATGGCTACACCTTC. It yields the protein CASSLSPGVYGYTF.